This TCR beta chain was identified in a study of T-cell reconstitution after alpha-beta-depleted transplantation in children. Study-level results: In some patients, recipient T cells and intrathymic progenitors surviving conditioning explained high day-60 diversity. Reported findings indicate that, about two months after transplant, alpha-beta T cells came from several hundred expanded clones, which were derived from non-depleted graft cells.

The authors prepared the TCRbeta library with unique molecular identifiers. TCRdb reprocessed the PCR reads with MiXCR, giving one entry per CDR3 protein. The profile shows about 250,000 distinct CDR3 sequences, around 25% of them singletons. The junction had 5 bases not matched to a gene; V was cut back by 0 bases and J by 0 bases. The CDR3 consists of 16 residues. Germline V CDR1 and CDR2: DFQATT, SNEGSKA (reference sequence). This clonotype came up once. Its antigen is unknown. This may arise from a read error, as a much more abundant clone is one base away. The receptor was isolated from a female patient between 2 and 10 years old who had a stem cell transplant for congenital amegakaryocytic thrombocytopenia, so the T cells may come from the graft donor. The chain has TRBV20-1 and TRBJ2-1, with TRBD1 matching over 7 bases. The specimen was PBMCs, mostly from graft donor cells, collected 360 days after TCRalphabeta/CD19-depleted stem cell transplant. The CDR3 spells CSARETTGISYNEQFF. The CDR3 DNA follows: TGCAGTGCTAGAGAGACGACAGGGATCTCCTACAATGAGCAGTTCTTC.